This TCR beta chain was captured in a study of shared clonotypes between healthy human individuals. Turning to the study itself: Every donor yielded three CD4 naive, three CD4 memory, two CD8 naive and one CD8 memory plate.

Study-wide findings and caveats: Clonotype sharing among the donors was expected to vary with sequencing depth.

This CDR3 comprises 16 residues. J lost 5 bases, V lost 2 bases, and 7 bases had no gene match. CDR1 is MNHNY, CDR2 SVGAGI, per germline (reference sequence). At the deep level, the assay was run. Libraries were prepared by immunoSEQ multiplex PCR; TCRdb keeps only in-frame clonotypes and omits some of them. The sample has about 2 million clones, 90% to 95% seen once. About this clone: Its antigen is still unknown.

Sequencing used naive CD4+ T cells sorted from blood. Subset of the sample: CD45RA+ positively selected. The rearrangement links TRBV6-6 to TRBJ1-1; TRBD1 aligns across 11 bases. The sequence derives from a man younger than 35 in good health. The CDR3 bases are TGTGCCAGCAGTTACCCAAAGGACAGGGGGCTTACTGAAGCTTTCTTT. As protein: CASSYPKDRGLTEAFF.